This paragraph covers one TCR beta chain sequence. Its specificity is not known. Libraries were prepared by immunoSEQ multiplex PCR; TCRdb keeps only in-frame clonotypes and omits some of them. The repertoire holds 10,000 to 15,000 clones, with 65% to 80% as singletons. V shed 4 bases and J shed 4 bases, with 7 bases lying between them. The length of the CDR3 is 13 residues. Germline CDR1 is SEHNR and CDR2 is FQNEAQ (reference sequence). The data originate from a study of OX40 agonist ivuxolimab in advanced cancers. Across the whole study: At 0.01 to 10 mg/kg, ivuxolimab was administered intravenously to patients every 2 weeks. Of the participants, more than 35% had some prior anti-PD-1, anti-PD-L1 or anti-CTLA-4 therapy, which was allowed. Three patients responded partially, comprising one with hepatocellular carcinoma and two with cutaneous melanoma. Whole-study results and caveats: At 0.1 to 3.0 mg/kg and by week 6, clonal expansion occurred in CD4+ and CD8+ blood T cells.

This material consisted of CD4+ or CD8+ T cells sorted from blood, taken in a trial of the OX40 agonist ivuxolimab. J is TRBJ2-2 and V is TRBV7-9; D possibly corresponds to TRBD2 (5 bases). The source of this sequence is an adult with an advanced solid tumor such as melanoma, head and neck, liver or kidney cancer. The CDR3 DNA reads as TGTGCCAGCAGCTCCCGGGGCACCGGGGAGCTGTTTTTT. Its translation is CASSSRGTGELFF.